Included here is one T cell receptor beta chain sequence, with context. Its target is unknown. This sample was taken from a study of shared clonotypes between healthy human individuals. The CDR3 contains 17 residues. Trimming took off 3 bases at V and 3 bases at J, with 21 bases between the two ends. CDR1 and CDR2 (germline): MNHEY, SMNVEV (reference sequence). Naive CD8 cells lacked CD45RO, underwent positive selection for CCR7 and left out terminally differentiated effector memory CD45RA+ cells. Overall study results and limits: Compared with memory subsets, naive subsets generally had larger estimated richness. All-four-donor shared clonotypes had higher generation probabilities than non-shared clonotypes did. The expectation was that sequencing depth would affect clonotype sharing among donors.

In the sorted-subset replicate PCRs, approximately 200 ng DNA, around 30,000 T cell genomes, was used. Sequencing used immunoSEQ multiplex PCR; TCRdb keeps in-frame clones, though not all of them. The sample records about 1,800,000 clones, 85% to 95% being singletons. This sequence joins TRBV27 and TRBJ2-7; D may be TRBD1 or TRBD2 (5 bases each). This TCR was recovered from a young man in good health. Sequenced material: naive CD8+ T cells sorted from blood. The CDR3 protein is CASSFRPLRGGFYEQYF. In nucleotides, the CDR3 is TGTGCCAGCAGTTTTCGGCCTCTACGGGGCGGTTTCTACGAGCAGTACTTC.